Reported below is one T cell receptor (beta chain). The CDR3 is 15 amino acids. Unmatched junction bases numbered 6, after V lost 6 bases and J lost 3 bases. Germline V gene sequence: CDR1 SEHNR, CDR2 FQNEAQ (reference sequence). Profiled with immunoSEQ multiplex PCR; TCRdb holds only in-frame clones, not every one. The sample records around 130,000 clones, about 86% being singletons. This sample is part of a study of blood T cell repertoires in COVID-19. The source is a woman between 50 and 59 years old who had recovered from COVID-19. Sequenced: PBMCs or T cells enriched from blood (not recorded which). The chain recombines TRBV7-9 with TRBJ1-5; 9 bases fit TRBD1. The CDR3 reads CASRMGQGPNQPQHF. The CDR3 DNA follows: TGTGCCAGCAGAATGGGACAGGGACCCAATCAGCCCCAGCATTTT.